This is a list of T cell receptor beta chains from one sample in a study of a mutant IDH1 vaccine in newly diagnosed glioma. For these TCRs, the target antigens are not known. Using immunoSEQ multiplex PCR, the repertoire was profiled, and TCRdb retains in-frame clones only, with some absent. The sample has around 51,000 clones, approximately 78% seen once; the top ten hold approximately 1.8%. The sample here was PBMCs, taken from a glioma patient whose treatment included an IDH1 peptide vaccine. Receptor source: a woman in her thirties or forties with glioma. The CDR3 runs from the conserved cysteine through the conserved F or W. A D gene is named only where the DNA matches it firmly. Only some rows state a clone size, as once, few, many or a class for expanded clones.

-,-,TRBJ2-5,TRBV7-9,CASSPPLGGTQYF,TGTGCCAGCAGCCCCCCGTTGGGAGGGACCCAGTACTTC
TRBD1,-,TRBJ1-2,TRBV7-9,CASSLGTGSNYGYTF,TGTGCCAGCAGCTTAGGGACAGGGAGTAACTATGGCTACACCTTC
TRBD2,-,TRBJ2-1,TRBV5-1,CASRSSGGLYNEQFF,TGCGCCAGCAGGTCAAGCGGGGGCCTCTACAATGAGCAGTTCTTC
-,-,TRBJ1-5,TRBV6-1,CASSGRVDQPQHF,TGTGCCAGCAGTGGCAGGGTGGATCAGCCCCAGCATTTT
-,-,TRBJ2-3,TRBV18,CASSLQGTSDTQYF,TGTGCCAGCTCACTACAAGGGACAAGTGATACGCAGTATTTT
TRBD1,-,TRBJ1-5,TRBV5-5,CASSLGLGQGGYQPQHF,TGTGCCAGCAGCTTGGGATTAGGGCAGGGGGGCTATCAGCCCCAGCATTTT
-,-,TRBJ1-4,TRBV5-5,CASSLVGVLLNEKLFF,TGTGCCAGCAGCTTAGTCGGGGTCCTTCTTAATGAAAAACTGTTTTTT
TRBD1,-,TRBJ1-6,TRBV5-1,CASSLGDRDSPLHF,TGCGCCAGCAGCTTGGGTGACAGGGACTCACCCCTCCACTTT
-,-,TRBJ2-1,TRBV30,CAWNSANEQFF,TGTGCCTGGAACTCGGCGAATGAGCAGTTCTTC
TRBD1,-,TRBJ1-1,TRBV30,CAWSGQGNTEAFF,TGTGCCTGGAGCGGACAGGGGAACACTGAAGCTTTCTTT
TRBD1,-,TRBJ1-1,TRBV10-3,CAIKDRVGAEAFF,TGTGCCATCAAGGACAGGGTGGGGGCTGAAGCTTTCTTT
-,-,TRBJ2-6,TRBV5-1,CASSLGTASGANVLTF,TGCGCCAGCAGCTTGGGGACAGCCTCTGGGGCCAACGTCCTGACTTTC
-,-,TRBJ2-1,TRBV5-1,CASSLPWADTEQFF,TGCGCCAGCAGCTTGCCCTGGGCGGACACTGAGCAGTTCTTC
-,-,TRBJ1-5,TRBV18,CASSLDTGGNQPQHF,TGTGCCAGCTCCCTCGATACCGGGGGCAATCAGCCCCAGCATTTT
-,-,TRBJ1-1,TRBV2,CASIADSNTEAFF,TGTGCCAGCATCGCTGACTCGAACACTGAAGCTTTCTTT
-,-,TRBJ2-5,TRBV29-1,CSVVAEGTQYF,TGCAGCGTTGTTGCGGAAGGGACCCAGTACTTC
-,-,TRBJ2-2,TRBV29-1,CSVRATENTGELFF,TGCAGCGTTAGGGCTACCGAGAACACCGGGGAGCTGTTTTTT
-,-,TRBJ1-1,TRBV7-8,CASSTGQGRIDTEAFF,TGTGCCAGCAGCACAGGACAAGGGAGAATTGACACTGAAGCTTTCTTT
-,-,TRBJ1-1,TRBV14,CASSRSREAFF,TGTGCCAGCAGCCGCTCCAGGGAGGCTTTCTTT
TRBD1,-,TRBJ2-2,TRBV12-5,CASGARDSASTGELFF,TGTGCTAGTGGCGCCCGGGACAGCGCCTCCACCGGGGAGCTGTTTTTT
-,-,TRBJ2-7,TRBV7-2,CASSRTSSYEQYF,TGTGCCAGCAGCCGGACATCCTCCTACGAGCAGTACTTC
TRBD1,-,TRBJ1-6,TRBV27,CASRSRTGGNSPLHF,TGTGCCAGCAGGAGCCGGACAGGGGGTAATTCACCCCTCCACTTT
-,few,TRBJ1-1,TRBV5-4,CASSHRQGKPEAFF,TGTGCCAGCAGCCACCGCCAGGGTAAACCTGAAGCTTTCTTT
TRBD1,few,TRBJ1-2,TRBV27,CASSLYLTGDADGYTF,TGTGCCAGCAGTTTATACCTGACAGGGGACGCTGATGGCTACACCTTC
-,-,TRBJ1-1,TRBV7-9,CASSLSGNTEAFF,TGTGCCAGCAGCTTATCGGGGAACACTGAAGCTTTCTTT
-,few,TRBJ2-1,TRBV19,CASNNRVNEQFF,TGTGCCAGTAATAACAGGGTCAATGAGCAGTTCTTC
-,-,TRBJ1-2,TRBV10-3,CAMPGREDYGYTF,TGTGCCATGCCGGGACGGGAAGACTATGGCTACACCTTC
TRBD2,-,TRBJ2-7,TRBV19,CASSPLAGPSYEQYF,TGTGCCAGTAGTCCTCTAGCGGGGCCCTCCTACGAGCAGTACTTC
-,few,TRBJ2-7,TRBV6-5,CASSYRPRGAPYEQYF,TGTGCCAGCAGTTACCGACCAAGGGGCGCGCCCTACGAGCAGTACTTC
TRBD2,-,TRBJ2-4,TRBV13,CASSKRDYAKNIQYF,TGTGCCAGCAGCAAAAGGGACTATGCCAAAAACATTCAGTACTTC
-,once,TRBJ1-5,TRBV7-2,CASSLGSWSPQHF,TGTGCCAGCAGCTTAGGCAGTTGGTCCCCCCAGCATTTT
TRBD1,-,TRBJ1-1,TRBV9,CASSAQTGEVTEAFF,TGTGCCAGCAGCGCCCAGACAGGGGAGGTCACTGAAGCTTTCTTT
-,-,TRBJ2-1,TRBV6-5,CASTHSEGNEQFF,TGTGCCAGCACCCACTCCGAGGGTAATGAGCAGTTCTTC
TRBD2,-,TRBJ2-3,TRBV18,CASSHLPGSGGTDTQYF,TGTGCCAGCTCCCACCTTCCGGGAAGCGGGGGCACAGATACGCAGTATTTT
TRBD1,-,TRBJ2-5,TRBV19,CASSIGGTGELGTQYF,TGTGCCAGTAGTATAGGGGGGACAGGGGAATTAGGGACCCAGTACTTC
TRBD1,-,TRBJ1-1,TRBV18,CASSPQGGGTEAFF,TGTGCCAGCTCACCCCAGGGGGGCGGCACTGAAGCTTTCTTT
TRBD1,-,TRBJ1-2,TRBV29-1,CSGGQGKYGYTF,TGCAGCGGAGGACAGGGGAAATATGGCTACACCTTC
-,-,TRBJ2-5,TRBV5-4,CASSFRGTRETQYF,TGTGCCAGCAGCTTTAGGGGTACACGAGAGACCCAGTACTTC
-,-,TRBJ2-2,TRBV15,CATSRAGIGTGELFF,TGTGCCACCAGCAGAGCCGGGATCGGCACCGGGGAGCTGTTTTTT